Described below is a single T cell receptor (beta chain) sequence and its context. Antigen: not known. This entry is derived from a study of cytomegalovirus exposure and HLA in healthy donors. Study observations and caveats: A prior analysis recorded that most TCR beta V segments were productive about 87% or about 30% of the time. High specificity and sensitivity for cytomegalovirus status were reported for the classifier. In a later analysis, parvovirus B19, influenza, CMV and Epstein-Barr virus appeared linked to several top co-occurrence clusters. Accurate prediction of most subjects' HLA-A and HLA-B alleles from TCR beta sequences was reported.

A multiplex PCR was run with 60 Vbeta primers and 13 Jbeta primers. TCRdb's table, derived via immunoSEQ multiplex PCR, lists solely in-frame clones and lacks some. The sample has about 170,000 clones; roughly 80% are singletons. Source material: PBMCs. The clonotype originates from a male donor in good health and CMV-seronegative.

The CDR3 DNA reads TGTGCCAGCAGCTTGGCCGGACTAGATGGCGAGCAGTACTTC. It encodes CASSLAGLDGEQYF. The chain has TRBV5-4 and TRBJ2-7; the match to TRBD2 covers 7 bases. Germline CDR1 SGHNT, CDR2 YYREEE (reference sequence). The CDR3 contains 14 residues. V dropped 0 bases and J dropped 6; count of bases not matched to a gene: 6.